The clone carrying this T cell receptor (beta chain) was recorded many times. Its antigen is currently unknown. The donor group consisted entirely of healthy Caucasians. Looked up from germline, CDR1 is DFQATT and CDR2 is SNEGSKA (reference sequence). J gave up 6 bases and V 6 bases, and 10 bases lay outside the gene matches. The CDR3 extends over 13 amino acids. The data were taken from a study of identical twins. Points from the study as a whole: Models predicted too little out-of-frame TCR alpha sharing in monozygotic twins. Twins showed weaker excess sharing in their beta out-of-frame sequences.

TCRdb called the 5' RACE reads again in MiXCR, with one record for every CDR3 protein. This table has about 700,000 distinct CDR3 sequences, around 5.7% appearing once. This chain uses TRBV20-1 with TRBJ2-7; 8 nucleotides agree with TRBD2. The material sequenced was naive T cells sorted from blood. The TCR originated in a man in his late teens or twenties in good health. The CDR3 is CSATSGRAFEQYF. The CDR3 region has the DNA TGCAGTGCCACTTCCGGGAGGGCCTTCGAGCAGTACTTC.